This T cell receptor beta chain stems from a study of blood T cell repertoires in COVID-19. Study background: Researchers got acute and convalescent COVID-19 samples from the United States, Italy and Spain. PBMCs, B-cell-depleted T cells, or T cells provided the cDNA or gDNA that made up the material.

In the original analysis: Using reference gene primer amplification, nucleated cell counts were estimated. Measured with immunoSEQ multiplex PCR; TCRdb has only the in-frame clones, and not every one. The DNA was the basis for D and trimming; V, J and clone size are from that table. The repertoire consists of about 150,000 clones, with over 70% occurring once and the leading ten covering roughly 19%. The CDR3 is 14 amino acids. Per the germline V gene, CDR1 is SQVTM and CDR2 is ANQGSEA. The V end was cut by 5 bases, the J end by 3 bases, with 16 bases between. The sample consisted of peripheral blood. The rearrangement uses TRBV29-1 and TRBJ1-2; a weak D match, TRBD1 (6 bases). This sequence was found in a woman in her 70s who had recovered from COVID-19. CDR3 amino acids: CSVSHVNRDYGYTF. As DNA, the CDR3 is TGCAGCGTTTCCCACGTTAACAGGGACTATGGCTACACCTTC. Complete variable domain (other parts from reference TRBV29-1 and TRBJ1-2): SAVISQKPSRDICQRGTSLTIQCQVDSQVTMMFWYRQQPGQSLTLIATANQGSEATYESGFVIDKFPISRPNLTFSTLTVSNMSPEDSSIYLCSVSHVNRDYGYTFGSGTRLTVV.